This T cell receptor (beta chain) is drawn from a study of Tregs in tolerant kidney transplant recipients. The germline V gene encodes CDR1 SEHNR and CDR2 FQNEAQ (reference sequence). The CDR3 contains 18 residues. V lost 0 bases and J lost 4; bases outside the gene matches: 11. Method: immunoSEQ multiplex PCR; TCRdb's copy keeps in-frame clones and lacks some. The sample has about 78,000 clones; more than 85% are singletons. The chain uses TRBV7-9 and TRBJ2-5; TRBD2 matches 10 bases. The receptor was derived from a human donor who received a combined kidney and bone marrow transplant. The specimen was Tregs from blood, collected before the transplant. The CDR3 coding sequence is TGTGCCAGCAGCTTAGCCAATATCGGGCTAGCGGGAGTAGAGACCCAGTACTTC. It yields the protein CASSLANIGLAGVETQYF.